This T cell receptor (beta chain) derives from a study of blood T cell repertoires in COVID-19. Sequenced by immunoSEQ multiplex PCR; TCRdb stores in-frame clones only, minus some. The sample lists roughly 230,000 clones, approximately 84% occurring once. Germline values: CDR1 LNHDA, CDR2 SQIVND (reference sequence). CDR3 length equals 13 residues. The V end lost 8 bases, the J end lost 5 bases, and 13 bases lay between the germline ends. V and J are TRBV19 and TRBJ2-1, with D possibly being TRBD2 (5 bases). The sequence derives from a man aged 45-65 years with active or convalescent COVID-19. Material: peripheral blood. The DNA for the CDR3 is TGTGCCAGTGGAGGAGACACCGACAATGAGCAGTTCTTC. Its protein is CASGGDTDNEQFF.